This TCR beta chain was obtained from a study of cytotoxic CD8 clonotypes in ibrutinib-treated CLL (dated by TCRdb to the early 2020s). Describing the broader study: The cohort was composed of ten to eleven relapsed/refractory and about 16 treatment-naive patients; IGHV unmutated status was identified in under 18 patients. Responses were partial in some 24 patients and complete in 2; after median around 68 months follow-up, some 15 stayed in remission and some twelve progressed. Response samples were taken after a median of roughly a year on treatment, ranging from about 6 to 36 months. Samples averaged 255,043 productive templates and 94,082 productive rearrangements. Longitudinal samples were obtainable from 26 of the 86 participants in the trial. Cryopreserved peripheral blood mononuclear cells were obtained before treatment, at response, and at either sustained remission or disease progression. Every remission and progressive disease sample was obtained while ibrutinib was still being received by the patients. Results and caveats for the whole study, not just this receptor: Public clonotypes were rare and either shrank or stayed stable during treatment, and the rise in clonality at ibrutinib response reflected expansion of private clonotypes. Clonality increased at ibrutinib response, stayed stable in sustained remission, and fell back toward baseline at progression. Lymph node repertoires were not examined, and the timing of sampling was not matched between patients in sustained remission and those whose disease progressed. Baseline clonality was found to be higher than that of age-matched healthy donors and was strongly correlated with circulating CD8+ T-cell counts.

The goal of deep resolution MiSeq sequencing was a depth between 1 in 1 million and 1 in 200,000 T cells, and coverage averaged 10x per clonotype. The immunoSEQ hsTCRB Kit was used to generate the TCR beta libraries. Turning to the authors' computational methods: The data were analyzed with ImmunoSEQ Analyzer and ImmunoSEQ Data Assistant, and V, D and J gene assignments followed IMGT definitions. Clonality was computed as one minus normalized Shannon entropy of productive rearrangement frequencies, ranging from 0 to 1. Only overrepresented clonotypes making up at least 0.05% of the repertoire of each patient were included in the public clonotype analysis. Around 12 age-matched healthy donor repertoires from immuneACCESS were used as controls for clonality. The clones in this table, taken by TCRdb from immuneACCESS, are in-frame only. Not every clone is retained; where verified, under half of the shortfall comes from an unresolved V gene, and the cause of the rest is unknown. The V and J calls and clone size were taken over from that table, and D and trimming were inferred from the DNA. The sample table lists about 160,000 clones, 70% to 90% of them with a count of one. Together, the top ten hold around 2.7% of the sample.

Turning to this clone: Its antigen is unknown. No much larger clonotype is one base removed from it; base qualities were not supplied.

The CDR1 and CDR2 encoded by the germline V gene are SGHDN and FVKESK. The CDR3 spans 14 residues, from the cysteine through the phenylalanine. CDR3 DNA is the only sequence kept; it has 42 bases, read in frame from the first base. Trimming removed 4 bases from V and 7 bases from J; the gene matches leave 6 bases unexplained. This specimen's time point label, interpreted: progressive disease on ibrutinib. For TCR beta library preparation, approximately 2 micrograms of genomic DNA were isolated from cryopreserved PBMCs. Longitudinal blood samples from CLL patients on ibrutinib monotherapy were analyzed using high-throughput TCR beta sequencing. The patients were enrolled in a single-center, open-label phase 2 trial of ibrutinib monotherapy.

The source is a human donor with chronic lymphocytic leukemia. The sequenced sample was PBMCs, obtained at disease progression, from a patient treated with ibrutinib. Here the chain combines TRBV14 and TRBJ2-7, and TRBD2 matches 11 of the central bases. In nucleotide form, the sequence is TGTGCCAGCAGCCTAGCGGGAGGGCCCCGAGAGCAGTACTTC. The encoded protein is CASSLAGGPREQYF.